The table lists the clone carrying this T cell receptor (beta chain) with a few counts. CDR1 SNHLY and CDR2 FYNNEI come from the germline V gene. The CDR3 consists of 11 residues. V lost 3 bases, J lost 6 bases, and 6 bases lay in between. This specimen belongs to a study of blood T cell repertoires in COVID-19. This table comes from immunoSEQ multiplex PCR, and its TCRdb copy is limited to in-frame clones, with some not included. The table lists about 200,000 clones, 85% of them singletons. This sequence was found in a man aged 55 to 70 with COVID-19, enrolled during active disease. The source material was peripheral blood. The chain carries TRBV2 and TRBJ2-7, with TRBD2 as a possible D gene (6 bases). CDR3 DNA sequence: TGTGCCAGCAGTGAGGGGGGCGAGCAGTACTTC. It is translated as CASSEGGEQYF.